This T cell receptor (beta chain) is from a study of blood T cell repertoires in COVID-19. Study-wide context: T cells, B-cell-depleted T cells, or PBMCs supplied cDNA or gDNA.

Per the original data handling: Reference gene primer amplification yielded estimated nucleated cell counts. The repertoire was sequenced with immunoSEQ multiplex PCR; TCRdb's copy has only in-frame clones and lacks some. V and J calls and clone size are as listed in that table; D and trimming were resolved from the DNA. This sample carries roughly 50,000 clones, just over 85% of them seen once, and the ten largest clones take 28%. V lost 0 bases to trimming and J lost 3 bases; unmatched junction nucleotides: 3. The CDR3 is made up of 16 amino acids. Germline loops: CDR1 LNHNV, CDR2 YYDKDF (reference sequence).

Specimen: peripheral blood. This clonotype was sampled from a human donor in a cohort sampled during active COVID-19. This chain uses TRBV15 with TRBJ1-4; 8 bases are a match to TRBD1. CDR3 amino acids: CATSRDLTGANEKLFF. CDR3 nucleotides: TGTGCCACCAGCAGAGACCTGACAGGGGCTAATGAAAAACTGTTTTTT.